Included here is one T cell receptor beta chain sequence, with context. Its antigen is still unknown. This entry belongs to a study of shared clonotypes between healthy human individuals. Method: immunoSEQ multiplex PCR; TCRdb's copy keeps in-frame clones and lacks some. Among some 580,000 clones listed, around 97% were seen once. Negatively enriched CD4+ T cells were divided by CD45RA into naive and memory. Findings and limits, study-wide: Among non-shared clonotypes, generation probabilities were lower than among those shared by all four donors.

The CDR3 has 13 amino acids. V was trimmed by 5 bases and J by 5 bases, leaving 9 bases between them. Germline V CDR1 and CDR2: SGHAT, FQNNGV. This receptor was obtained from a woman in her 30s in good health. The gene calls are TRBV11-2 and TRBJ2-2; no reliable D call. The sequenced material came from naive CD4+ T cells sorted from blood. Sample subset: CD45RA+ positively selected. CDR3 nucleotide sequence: TGTGCCAGCAGCCACTCAAGGACCGGGGAGCTGTTTTTT. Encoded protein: CASSHSRTGELFF.